Presented here are 18 T cell receptor beta chains from one specimen sequenced in a study of blood T cell repertoires in COVID-19. Produced via immunoSEQ multiplex PCR; TCRdb's table is partial and in-frame only. Of some 220,000 clones listed, about 81% are singletons. Sequencing was carried out using peripheral blood. Receptors originate from a woman in her seventies with COVID-19, enrolled during active disease.

The rearrangement uses TRBV12-5 and TRBJ1-2; no clear D gene. Germline values: CDR1 LGHNT, CDR2 FRNRAP. Trimming took off 3 bases at V and 8 bases at J, with 10 bases between the two ends. This CDR3 is 12 amino acids long. The chain's CDR3 is CASGFGGKGYTF. The CDR3 nucleotides read TGTGCTAGTGGTTTTGGAGGGAAGGGCTACACCTTC.

V and J are TRBV5-5 and TRBJ1-5; D is ambiguous. The length of the CDR3 is 14 residues. The germline V and J ends were trimmed by 0 bases and 7 bases, with 11 bases remaining between them. The germline CDR1 and CDR2 sequences are SGHKS and YYEKEE (reference sequence). Here the CDR3 DNA reads TGTGCCAGCAGCTTGGATCCAGGTCCCCAGCCCCAGCATTTT. This translates into CASSLDPGPQPQHF.

The chain has TRBV29-1 and TRBJ1-1; D not certain. CDR3 length: 12 amino acids. V was clipped by 6 bases and J by 1 base, with 9 bases between them. Germline V lookup: CDR1 SQVTM, CDR2 ANQGSEA. The CDR3 DNA reads as TGCAGCGTCGGCCTAGGGAACACTGAAGCTTTCTTT. This codes for CSVGLGNTEAFF. The whole variable domain, remainder taken from reference TRBV29-1 and TRBJ1-1, is SAVISQKPSRDICQRGTSLTIQCQVDSQVTMMFWYRQQPGQSLTLIATANQGSEATYESGFVIDKFPISRPNLTFSTLTVSNMSPEDSSIYLCSVGLGNTEAFFGQGTRLTVV.

This clone showed up just once. The chain carries TRBV28 and TRBJ1-2; D may be TRBD1 (6 bases). The V and J ends lost 6 bases and 6 bases respectively, with 14 bases between them. Germline values: CDR1 MDHEN, CDR2 SYDVKM. CDR3 length equals 13 residues. CDR3 nucleotides: TGTGCCAGCAGGGGGGCCGAGGGAAATGGCTACACCTTC. As protein: CASRGAEGNGYTF.

The rearrangement links TRBV6-5 to TRBJ1-4; 9 bases agree with TRBD1. CDR1 and CDR2 (germline): MNHEY, SVGAGI. The CDR3 has 15 residues. The V and J ends lost 6 bases and 11 bases, in that order; junction bases with no gene match: 13. The CDR3 DNA sequence: TGTGCCAGCAGACGCGATGCGGGACAGGGTGAGAAACTGTTTTTT. Its protein product is CASRRDAGQGEKLFF.

The chain links TRBV3-1 (or the pseudogene TRBV3-2) to TRBJ2-1; D uncertain. V was pared by 3 bases and J by 15 bases, with 18 bases between. Germline CDR1 reads LGHDT; CDR2 reads YNNKEL (reference sequence). The CDR3 is 13 amino acids. CDR3 loop: CASSHLSPPRWFF. The CDR3 coding sequence is TGTGCCAGCAGCCACTTGAGTCCCCCCCGGTGGTTCTTC.

The chain uses TRBV6-6 and TRBJ2-7, with D perhaps TRBD1 (6 bases). V dropped 10 bases and J dropped 1 base, with 17 bases sitting between them. This CDR3 comprises 14 residues. The V gene's germline CDR1 is MNHNY and CDR2 SVGAGI (reference sequence). CDR3 loop: CATQPRDTSYEQYF. Written as DNA, the CDR3 is TGTGCCACCCAACCCAGGGACACTTCCTACGAGCAGTACTTC.

This chain joins TRBV5-4 and TRBJ1-1; D remains unclear. This CDR3 contains 15 residues. Germline assignment: CDR1 SGHNT and CDR2 YYREEE (reference sequence). Trimming shortened V by 2 bases and J by 1 base, and 12 bases separated the two germline ends. The CDR3 reads CASSFFNAENTEAFF. The CDR3 nucleotides read TGTGCCAGCAGCTTTTTCAACGCAGAGAACACTGAAGCTTTCTTT.

This chain links TRBV7-9 with TRBJ1-5, with 8 bases that match TRBD1. Germline V lookup: CDR1 SEHNR, CDR2 FQNEAQ (reference sequence). The CDR3 length is 17 residues. J lost 6 bases, V lost 1 base, and 11 bases had no gene match. The CDR3 region is CASSLVVRQGIFQPQHF. CDR3 in DNA: TGTGCCAGCAGCTTAGTTGTGAGACAGGGGATATTTCAGCCCCAGCATTTT.

The chain couples TRBV27 to TRBJ1-1; 7 positions match TRBD1. Per the germline V gene, CDR1 is MNHEY and CDR2 is SMNVEV (reference sequence). The CDR3 consists of 14 residues. Trimming took 5 bases from V and 4 from J; bases not matched to a gene: 7. The CDR3 DNA sequence: TGTGCCAGCAGTCGACAGGGCTCGAGCACTGAAGCTTTCTTT. This translates into CASSRQGSSTEAFF.

The CDR3 region is CAWSVRRGGDGYTF. CDR3 nucleotide sequence: TGTGCCTGGAGTGTCCGGAGGGGGGGCGATGGCTACACCTTC. The gene calls are TRBV30 and TRBJ1-2; a possible D gene is TRBD1 (6 bases). Trimming left V 0 bases short and J 6 bases short, with 14 bases between. Looked up from germline, CDR1 is GTSNPN and CDR2 is SVGIG (reference sequence). CDR3 length: 14 amino acids. Full variable domain (remainder filled in from reference TRBV30 and TRBJ1-2): SQTIHQWPATLVQPVGSPLSLECTVEGTSNPNLYWYRQAAGRGLQLLFYSVGIGQISSEVPQNLSASRPQDRQFILSSKKLLLSDSGFYLCAWSVRRGGDGYTFGSGTRLTVV.

V gene TRBV12-3 or TRBV12-4 combines with J gene TRBJ1-5, with D hard to call. V lost 6 bases and J 4 bases, leaving 10 bases between the germline ends. The CDR3 totals 13 residues. CDR3 loop: CASSSRGNQPQHF. The CDR3 DNA is TGTGCCAGCAGCTCCCGCGGTAATCAGCCCCAGCATTTT.

This chain uses TRBV7-9 with TRBJ1-2; 10 positions match TRBD1. The CDR3 runs to 15 residues. The junction had 4 bases not matched to a gene; V was cut back by 3 bases and J by 3 bases. CDR1 SEHNR and CDR2 FQNEAQ come from the germline V gene (reference sequence). CDR3 DNA sequence: TGTGCCAGCAGCTTGACAGGGGGCTACGACTATGGCTACACCTTC. It codes for CASSLTGGYDYGYTF. The full variable domain, its missing parts supplied by reference TRBV7-9 and TRBJ1-2, is DTGVSQNPRHKITKRGQNVTFRCDPISEHNRLYWYRQTLGQGPEFLTYFQNEAQLEKSRLLSDRFSAERPKGSFSTLEIQRTEQGDSAMYLCASSLTGGYDYGYTFGSGTRLTVV.

The rearrangement uses TRBV7-3 and TRBJ2-3; 15 bases agree with TRBD2. The germline V gene encodes CDR1 SGHTA and CDR2 FQGTGA. The junction had 7 bases not matched to a gene; V was cut back by 5 bases and J by 4 bases. This CDR3 has 17 amino acids. The CDR3 spells CASSPGLAGGFADTQYF. CDR3 bases: TGTGCCAGCAGCCCCGGACTAGCGGGAGGGTTCGCAGATACGCAGTATTTT.

This chain connects TRBV7-3 to TRBJ2-7; tentatively, D is TRBD2 (5 bases). The CDR3 is 14 residues long. From germline, CDR1 is SGHTA and CDR2 FQGTGA. The V and J ends lost 3 bases and 5 bases respectively, with 14 bases between them. Here the CDR3 reads CASSLIGTADEQYF. The CDR3 coding sequence is TGTGCCAGCAGCTTGATTGGAACAGCGGACGAGCAGTACTTC.

The chain has TRBV18 and TRBJ2-7; possibly TRBD2 for D (6 bases). The length of the CDR3 is 13 residues. Germline V gives CDR1 KGHSH, CDR2 LQKENI. The ends were cut back, 6 bases at V and 7 bases at J, with 16 bases in the middle. The CDR3 protein is CASSPGLLWEQYF. Written as DNA, the CDR3 is TGTGCCAGCTCGCCGGGACTCTTATGGGAGCAGTACTTC.

The rearrangement uses TRBV2 and TRBJ1-1, with D unresolved. Trimming stripped 2 bases from V and 1 base from J, with 5 bases between. This CDR3 region has 13 residues. Germline loops: CDR1 SNHLY, CDR2 FYNNEI. The CDR3 here is CASSETENTEAFF. Written as DNA, the CDR3 is TGTGCCAGCAGTGAAACAGAGAACACTGAAGCTTTCTTT.

The chain combines TRBV28 with TRBJ1-2, with a weak D call TRBD1 (6 bases). The germline V gene has CDR1 MDHEN and CDR2 SYDVKM. Trimming removed 5 bases from V and 1 base from J, with 14 bases in between. The CDR3 sequence is 15 residues long. CDR3 bases: TGTGCCAGCAGTCCGCAGGGGTGGGTTAACTATGGCTACACCTTC. This codes for CASSPQGWVNYGYTF.